This T cell receptor (beta chain) was identified during a study of blood T cell repertoires in COVID-19. Study overall: There were acute and convalescent COVID-19 samples, and they came from the United States, Italy and Spain.

Sequencing was performed with immunoSEQ multiplex PCR; in TCRdb, only in-frame clones are kept and a portion is missing. The sample lists 45,000 to 50,000 clones, 88% occurring once. Germline V gene lookup returns CDR1 LNHDA and CDR2 SQIVND (reference sequence). V shed 5 bases and J 4 bases; nucleotides not matched to a gene: 7. The length of the CDR3 is 14 residues. This TCR came from a man aged 50-59 years with active COVID-19. Sequenced input: peripheral blood. This rearrangement joins TRBV19 to TRBJ1-1; 7 nucleotides align to TRBD1. CDR3 nucleotides: TGTGCCAGTAGTGCCGACAGGGTGAGCACTGAAGCTTTCTTT. This gives the protein CASSADRVSTEAFF.